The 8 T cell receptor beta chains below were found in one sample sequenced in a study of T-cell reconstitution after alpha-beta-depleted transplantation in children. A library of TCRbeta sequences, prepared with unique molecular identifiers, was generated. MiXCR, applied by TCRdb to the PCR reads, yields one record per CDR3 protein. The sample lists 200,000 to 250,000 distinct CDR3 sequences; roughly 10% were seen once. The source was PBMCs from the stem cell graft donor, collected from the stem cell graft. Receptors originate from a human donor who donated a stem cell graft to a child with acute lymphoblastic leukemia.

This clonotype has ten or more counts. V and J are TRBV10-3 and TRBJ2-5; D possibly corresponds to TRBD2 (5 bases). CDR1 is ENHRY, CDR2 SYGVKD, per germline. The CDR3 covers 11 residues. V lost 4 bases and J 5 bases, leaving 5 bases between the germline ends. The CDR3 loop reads CAISGGETQYF. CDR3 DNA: TGTGCCATCAGTGGAGGGGAGACCCAGTACTTC.

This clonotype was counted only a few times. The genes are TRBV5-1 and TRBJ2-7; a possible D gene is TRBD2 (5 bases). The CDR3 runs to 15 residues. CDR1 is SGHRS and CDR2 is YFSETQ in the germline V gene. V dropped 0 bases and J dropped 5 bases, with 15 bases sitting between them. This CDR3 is CASSLGRGMVHEQYF. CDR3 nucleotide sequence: TGCGCCAGCAGCTTGGGACGGGGTATGGTCCACGAGCAGTACTTC.

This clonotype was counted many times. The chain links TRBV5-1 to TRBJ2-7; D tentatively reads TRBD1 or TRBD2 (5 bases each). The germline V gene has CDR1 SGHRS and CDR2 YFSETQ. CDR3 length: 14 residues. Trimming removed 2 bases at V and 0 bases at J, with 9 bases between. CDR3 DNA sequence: TGCGCCAGCAGCTTTCGGGACGGCTCCTACGAGCAGTACTTC. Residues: CASSFRDGSYEQYF.

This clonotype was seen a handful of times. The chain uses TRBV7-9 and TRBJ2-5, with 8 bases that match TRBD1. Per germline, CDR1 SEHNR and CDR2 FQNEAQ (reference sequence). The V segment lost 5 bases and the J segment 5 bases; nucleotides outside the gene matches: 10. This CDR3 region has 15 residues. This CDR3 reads CASSPRRTGRETQYF. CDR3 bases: TGTGCCAGCAGCCCTAGGCGGACAGGGAGGGAGACCCAGTACTTC.

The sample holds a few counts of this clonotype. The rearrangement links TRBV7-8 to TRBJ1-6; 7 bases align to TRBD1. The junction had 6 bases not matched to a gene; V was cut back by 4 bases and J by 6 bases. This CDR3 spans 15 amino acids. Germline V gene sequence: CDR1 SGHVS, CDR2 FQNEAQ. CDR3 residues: CASSYRGNGNSPLHF. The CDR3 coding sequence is TGTGCCAGCAGCTACAGGGGTAATGGTAATTCACCCCTCCACTTT. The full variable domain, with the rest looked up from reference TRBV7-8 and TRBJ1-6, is GAGVSQSPRYKVAKRGQDVALRCDPISGHVSLFWYQQALGQGPEFLTYFQNEAQLDKSGLPSDRFFAERPEGSVSTLKIQRTQQEDSAVYLCASSYRGNGNSPLHFGNGTRLTVT.

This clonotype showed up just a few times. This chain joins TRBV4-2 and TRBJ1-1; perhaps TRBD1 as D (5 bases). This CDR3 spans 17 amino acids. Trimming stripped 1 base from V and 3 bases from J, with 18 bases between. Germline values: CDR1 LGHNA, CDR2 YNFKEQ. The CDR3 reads CASSQGDAAGRYTEAFF. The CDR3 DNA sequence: TGTGCCAGCAGCCAAGGGGACGCCGCGGGGAGGTACACTGAAGCTTTCTTT.

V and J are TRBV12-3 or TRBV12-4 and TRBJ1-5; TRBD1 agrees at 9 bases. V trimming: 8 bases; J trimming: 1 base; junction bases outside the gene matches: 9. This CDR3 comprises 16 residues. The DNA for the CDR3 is TGTGCCAGCCGGACAGGGGCTTTGGGGAGCAATCAGCCCCAGCATTTT. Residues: CASRTGALGSNQPQHF.

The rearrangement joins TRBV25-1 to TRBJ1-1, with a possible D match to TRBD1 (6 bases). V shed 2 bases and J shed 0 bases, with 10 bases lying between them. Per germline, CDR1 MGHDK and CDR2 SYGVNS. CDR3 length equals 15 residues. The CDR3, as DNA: TGTGCCAGCAGTGAAGCTTCAGGGGTGAACACTGAAGCTTTCTTT. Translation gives CASSEASGVNTEAFF.